This T cell receptor beta chain was documented in a study of blood T cell repertoires in COVID-19. The CDR3 has 15 residues. The germline V gene has CDR1 MNHEY and CDR2 SMNVEV (reference sequence). Trimming took 2 bases from V and 3 from J, leaving 12 bases between them. TCRdb's table, derived via immunoSEQ multiplex PCR, lists solely in-frame clones and lacks some. Altogether 100,000 to 150,000 clones are present, more than 85% being singletons, with the ten largest covering roughly 3.9%. This clonotype originated in a man in his 60s with COVID-19, enrolled during active disease. The chain is built from TRBV27 and TRBJ2-3; the D is unclear. Sequencing used peripheral blood. The CDR3 DNA is TGTGCCAGCAGTTTAATGGCAGGCCTGACAGATACGCAGTATTTT. Protein: CASSLMAGLTDTQYF.